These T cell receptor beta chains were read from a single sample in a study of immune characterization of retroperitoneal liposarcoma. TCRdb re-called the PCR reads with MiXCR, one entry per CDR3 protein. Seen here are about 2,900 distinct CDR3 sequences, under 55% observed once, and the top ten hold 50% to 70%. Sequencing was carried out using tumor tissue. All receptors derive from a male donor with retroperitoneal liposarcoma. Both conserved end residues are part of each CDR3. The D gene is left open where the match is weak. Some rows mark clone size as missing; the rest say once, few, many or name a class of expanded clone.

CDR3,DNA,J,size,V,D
CARDSPNTGELFF,TGTGCCAGAGACTCACCGAACACCGGGGAGCTGTTTTTT,TRBJ2-2,few,TRBV7-2,.
CASSLHVDTQYF,TGTGCCAGCAGTTTACACGTAGATACGCAGTATTTT,TRBJ2-3,.,TRBV11-3,.
CASSLMDYNEQYF,TGTGCCAGCAGCTTAATGGACTACAATGAGCAGTACTTC,TRBJ2-5,.,TRBV7-2,.
CASQAPNYGYTF,TGTGCCAGCCAGGCACCCAACTATGGCTACACCTTC,TRBJ1-2,.,TRBV6-1,.
CASHGAGGGINEQFF,TGTGCCTCTCATGGGGCGGGAGGTGGGATCAATGAGCAGTTCTTC,TRBJ2-1,.,TRBV5-4,TRBD2
CASRQDSYNEQFF,TGTGCCAGCAGACAAGACAGCTACAATGAGCAGTTCTTC,TRBJ2-1,.,TRBV6-1,.
CASSVHSGANVLTF,TGTGCCAGCAGTGTTCACTCTGGGGCCAACGTCCTGACTTTC,TRBJ2-6,few,TRBV6-1,.
CASSGRRDGELFF,TGTGCCAGCAGCGGAAGGCGGGACGGGGAGCTGTTTTTT,TRBJ2-2,.,TRBV7-8,.
CASSYSGLRGTDTQYF,TGTGCCAGCAGTTACTCGGGACTGAGGGGCACAGATACGCAGTATTTT,TRBJ2-3,.,TRBV6-6,.
CASSFSGLSGLNEQFF,TGTGCCAGCAGTTTTAGCGGACTCTCGGGACTAAATGAGCAGTTCTTC,TRBJ2-1,.,TRBV12-3/TRBV12-4,TRBD2
CASSPAGSGEQFF,TGTGCCAGCAGTCCCGCGGGGTCCGGTGAGCAGTTCTTC,TRBJ2-1,.,TRBV12-3/TRBV12-4,.
CASSRLAGSLNEQFF,TGTGCCAGCAGCCGTCTAGCGGGATCGCTCAATGAGCAGTTCTTC,TRBJ2-1,.,TRBV6-5,TRBD2
CASREGQGEAETQYF,TGTGCCAGCAGAGAGGGACAGGGGGAGGCGGAGACCCAGTACTTC,TRBJ2-5,.,TRBV6-1,TRBD1
CASSPGPGDPETQYF,TGTGCCAGCAGCCCTGGCCCAGGGGATCCAGAGACCCAGTACTTC,TRBJ2-5,.,TRBV7-3,.
CASSLVLDRGQETQYF,TGTGCCAGCAGCTTAGTTTTAGACAGAGGACAAGAGACCCAGTACTTC,TRBJ2-5,medium-sized,TRBV7-2,.
CASSHSNSNQPQHF,TGTGCCAGCAGTCACAGCAATAGCAATCAGCCCCAGCATTTT,TRBJ1-5,.,TRBV12-3/TRBV12-4,.
CASSLGGGGGNTIYF,TGTGCCAGCAGCTTAGGGGGGGGCGGGGGAAACACCATATATTTT,TRBJ1-3,few,TRBV7-2,.
CASSEGRQLAKNIQYF,TGTGCCAGCAGTGAAGGGCGGCAACTAGCCAAAAACATTCAGTACTTC,TRBJ2-4,.,TRBV6-1,.